Listed below are T cell receptor beta chains from one sample, sequenced in a study of early stage breast cancer tumors. Sequenced by immunoSEQ multiplex PCR; TCRdb stores in-frame clones only, minus some. The data show roughly 8,400 clones, approximately 80% seen once. Sample: normal breast tissue next to the tumor. The source of these receptors is a person aged 55 to 69 with breast cancer. The CDR3 runs from the conserved cysteine through the conserved F or W. A D gene is named only where the DNA matches it firmly. Part of the rows lack a size; the others show once, few, many or a class for expanded clones.

TRBJ2-3 | TRBD2 | - | TRBV7-2 | TGTGCCAGTACCCGCGGGAGGGCGAGTAGCACAGATACGCAGTATTTT | CASTRGRASSTDTQYF
TRBJ1-3 | - | - | TRBV13 | TGTGCCAGCAGCTTAGTGGGGGTCTCTGGAAACACCATATATTTT | CASSLVGVSGNTIYF
TRBJ1-1 | - | - | TRBV6-6 | TGTGCCAGCCTCCGGGACCGGGCTTTCTTT | CASLRDRAFF
TRBJ1-1 | TRBD1 | - | TRBV7-9 | TGTGCCAGCAGAACGAGGGACAGGGAAAACACTGAAGCTTTCTTT | CASRTRDRENTEAFF
TRBJ1-2 | - | once | TRBV27 | TGTGCCAGCAGAAGGCAGGGGCAGAGCTATGGCTACACCTTC | CASRRQGQSYGYTF
TRBJ2-2 | - | - | TRBV6-5 | TGTGCCAGCAGTTACTACAGGGCGAACACCGGGGAGCTGTTTTTT | CASSYYRANTGELFF
TRBJ1-6 | TRBD1 | - | TRBV28 | TGTGCCAGCCACCGCGGGACAGGGTATTCAAATTCACCCCTCCACTTT | CASHRGTGYSNSPLHF
TRBJ2-7 | - | - | TRBV6-5 | TGTGCCAGCGCCCGAACGGTCGATAGCTACGAGCAGTACTTC | CASARTVDSYEQYF
TRBJ1-1 | - | - | TRBV6-5 | TGTGCCAGCGGGTTCGGGGTGGAAGCTTTCTTT | CASGFGVEAFF
TRBJ2-5 | TRBD1 | - | TRBV30 | TGTGCCTGGAGTCGGGGACAGGGGTGGGAGACCCAGTACTTC | CAWSRGQGWETQYF
TRBJ2-7 | - | - | TRBV28 | TGTGCCAGCAGTTTAGCCGAGGGGGGAATCGACGAGCAGTACTTC | CASSLAEGGIDEQYF
TRBJ2-1 | TRBD2 | - | TRBV14 | TGTGCCAGCAGCCAAGTGCGGGGGAGGGCCCCTGAGCAGTTCTTC | CASSQVRGRAPEQFF
TRBJ1-6 | TRBD1 | - | TRBV9 | TGTGCCAGCAGCTCCCGTCCGGGACAGGGATCACCCCTCCACTTT | CASSSRPGQGSPLHF
TRBJ2-7 | - | - | TRBV5-4 | TGTGCCAGCAGCTTGGCCGGGCGCGAGCAGTACTTC | CASSLAGREQYF
TRBJ1-2 | - | - | TRBV7-2 | TGTGCCAGCAGCTCCATAGGTGGGAAAGGCAGCTATGGCTACACCTTC | CASSSIGGKGSYGYTF
TRBJ1-2 | TRBD1 | few | TRBV28 | TGTGCCAGCAGCCTACAGGGGAAATATGGCTACACCTTC | CASSLQGKYGYTF
TRBJ1-6 | - | few | TRBV6-6 | TGTGCCACCAGAAGTAACAATTCACCCCTCCACTTT | CATRSNNSPLHF
TRBJ2-1 | - | - | TRBV19 | TGTGCCAGTAGTTTCCGGTTACTGATAAACAATGAGCAGTTCTTC | CASSFRLLINNEQFF
TRBJ2-1 | TRBD2 | - | TRBV14 | TGTGCCAGCAGCCGAGCGGGGGGCAATGAGCAGTTCTTC | CASSRAGGNEQFF
TRBJ1-2 | - | - | TRBV5-4 | TGTGCCAGCAGCTTGGCAGACAGACACTATGGCTACACCTTC | CASSLADRHYGYTF
TRBJ2-3 | - | - | TRBV2 | TGTGCCAGCAGTGAAGCGCGGCAGCCAGATACGCAGTATTTT | CASSEARQPDTQYF
TRBJ2-7 | - | - | TRBV5-6 | TGTGCCAGCAGCCGGGACTTAGAGGTGTCTGTGGACGAGCAGTACTTC | CASSRDLEVSVDEQYF
TRBJ1-2 | - | - | TRBV4-1 | TGCGCCAGCAGCCAAACGGGGGGGGGCAACTATGGCTACACCTTC | CASSQTGGGNYGYTF
TRBJ1-2 | - | once | TRBV19 | TGTGCCAGTAGTCCCTACGGTGCTAACTATGGCTACACCTTC | CASSPYGANYGYTF
TRBJ2-1 | TRBD2 | - | TRBV18 | TGTGCCAGCTCACCCCAGAGCGGGGGCAACAATGAGCAGTTCTTC | CASSPQSGGNNEQFF
TRBJ2-7 | TRBD1 | - | TRBV4-2 | TGTGCCAGCAGCCCTGCTTCGGGGACAGCCTCCTACGAGCAGTACTTC | CASSPASGTASYEQYF
TRBJ1-2 | TRBD1 | - | TRBV19 | TGTGCCAGTAGCCAATCCGGGACAGGGGTGCGATACTATGGCTACACCTTC | CASSQSGTGVRYYGYTF
TRBJ1-2 | TRBD1 | - | TRBV4-2 | TGTGCCAGCAGTGTGGACAGGGCCACAAACCCCTATGGCTACACCTTC | CASSVDRATNPYGYTF
TRBJ2-2 | - | once | TRBV7-9 | TGTGCCAGCAGCCCTGCCCCCTATAACACCGGGGAGCTGTTTTTT | CASSPAPYNTGELFF
TRBJ2-3 | TRBD1 | once | TRBV7-2 | TGTGCCAGCAGCCCCCCCGGGACAGGCTACACAGATACGCAGTATTTT | CASSPPGTGYTDTQYF
TRBJ2-6 | - | - | TRBV12-5 | TGTGCTAGTGGTTCCTTCCAGGGGGGGTCTGGGGCCAACGTCCTGACTTTC | CASGSFQGGSGANVLTF
TRBJ1-4 | TRBD1 | once | TRBV30 | TGTGCCTGGAGTCGGGGAAACCCGGGGACAGGGGAGAGGGTACTGTTTTTT | CAWSRGNPGTGERVLFF
TRBJ2-2 | - | - | TRBV2 | TGTGCCAGCAGCCTCCCCCGGGACGCGAACACCGGGGAGCTGTTTTTT | CASSLPRDANTGELFF
TRBJ2-5 | - | medium-sized | TRBV7-2 | TGTGCCAGCAGCTCCCCGACGGGATGGGGAGAGACCCAGTACTTC | CASSSPTGWGETQYF
TRBJ1-2 | - | - | TRBV18 | TGTGCCAGCTCACCCTGGACAGACAACTATGGCTACACCTTC | CASSPWTDNYGYTF
TRBJ1-4 | TRBD1 | few | TRBV7-6 | TGTGCCAGCAGCTTAGTAGACAGGGCGGCGGAAAAACTGTTTTTT | CASSLVDRAAEKLFF
TRBJ1-1 | - | - | TRBV6-1 | TGTGCCAGCAGTGAAATGGTGAACACTGAAGCTTTCTTT | CASSEMVNTEAFF
TRBJ1-4 | - | - | TRBV25-1 | TGTGCCAGCAGTGAATCGGACCGGATTGCAACTAATGAAAAACTGTTTTTT | CASSESDRIATNEKLFF
TRBJ1-2 | - | - | TRBV11-1 | TGTGCCAGCAGCTCCCGCGGGGGCTACACCTTC | CASSSRGGYTF
TRBJ2-2 | - | - | TRBV27 | TGTGCCAGCAGTCTCCGCCGGGAGCAGTCCGCCGGGGAGCTGTTTTTT | CASSLRREQSAGELFF
TRBJ2-5 | TRBD2 | few | TRBV19 | TGTGCCAGTAGCGGGGGGTACCAAGAGACCCAGTACTTC | CASSGGYQETQYF
TRBJ1-1 | TRBD1 | once | TRBV28 | TGTGCCAGCACCTCGCCCCACAGGGGGAACTCTGAAGCTTTCTTT | CASTSPHRGNSEAFF
TRBJ1-3 | TRBD1 | - | TRBV7-2 | TGTGCCAGCAGACCAGGGGGAGATGGAAACACCATATATTTT | CASRPGGDGNTIYF
TRBJ2-6 | TRBD1 | - | TRBV28 | TGTGCCAGCGTCCGGACAGGGGGGCCGTCTGGGGCCAACGTCCTGACTTTC | CASVRTGGPSGANVLTF
TRBJ2-7 | TRBD1 | - | TRBV19 | TGTGCCAGTAGTCCGGACAGGGGGCGGTACGAGCAGTACTTC | CASSPDRGRYEQYF